This TCR beta chain was documented in a study of cytotoxic CD8 clonotypes in ibrutinib-treated CLL. Study-level results: Circulating CD8+ T-cell counts were tracked by baseline clonality, which exceeded that of age-matched healthy donors.

Clones were read by immunoSEQ multiplex PCR, and TCRdb kept only the in-frame ones, dropping some. The data contain about 200,000 clones, more than 70% of them singletons. V lost 1 base and J 3 bases, leaving 13 bases between the germline ends. This CDR3 has 15 amino acids. Per germline, CDR1 MNHEY and CDR2 SVGAGI. Concerning this clone: Its antigen remains unknown.

The chain uses TRBV6-5 and TRBJ2-7; TRBD2 might be the D (6 bases). The material sequenced was PBMCs, taken after 12 months of ibrutinib treatment. The origin of this receptor is a human donor with chronic lymphocytic leukemia. CDR3 residues: CASSYLSGGNYEQYF. CDR3 in DNA: TGTGCCAGCAGTTACTTGTCAGGCGGGAACTACGAGCAGTACTTC.